The rows below give T cell receptor beta chains drawn from one sample of a study of T cell repertoires in cytomegalovirus infection. These receptors' antigens are unknown. From the reads, TCRdb called clonotypes with MiXCR, one entry per CDR3 protein. This table holds 650,000 to 900,000 distinct CDR3 sequences, 32% found once. Sequencing used cultured CD8+ T cells from PBMCs, obtained from culture after CMV antigen stimulation. The receptors were sampled from a human donor in good health (CMV status not recorded). Some clones in this sample may be carry-over from other donors' samples. Both conserved end residues are part of each CDR3. A D gene is named only where the DNA matches it firmly. Clone size appears in some rows only: once, few, many, or a class for an expanded clone.

v_gene	abundance	d_gene	j_gene	CDR3nt	CDR3aa
TRBV7-9	NA	NA	TRBJ1-3	TGTGCCAGCAACCCAGGGGCTGGAAACACCATATATTTT	CASNPGAGNTIYF
TRBV6-5	NA	NA	TRBJ1-2	TGTGCCAGCAGTTACATAGGGGGAGACTATGGCTACACCTTC	CASSYIGGDYGYTF
TRBV27	NA	TRBD1	TRBJ1-2	TGTGCCAGCAGGAAGACAGGGGGCGACTATGGCTACACCTTC	CASRKTGGDYGYTF
TRBV19	NA	NA	TRBJ2-5	TGTGCCAGTAGTATTGAGGGGCGGGAGACCCAGTACTTC	CASSIEGRETQYF
TRBV29-1	NA	TRBD2	TRBJ2-5	TGCAGCGTTGAAGGTAGCGGGGAGCCCCAAGAGACCCAGTACTTC	CSVEGSGEPQETQYF
TRBV25-1	NA	NA	TRBJ1-1	TGTGCCAGCAGTGGCCGTCAGGAGGCTGAAGCTTTCTTT	CASSGRQEAEAFF
TRBV7-9	few	TRBD1	TRBJ2-2	TGTGCCAGCAGCCCATTGGGACAGGGGAACACCGGGGAGCTGTTTTTT	CASSPLGQGNTGELFF
TRBV7-6	NA	NA	TRBJ2-2	TGTGCCAGCAGCTTTTCCGGTTCTCCGAACACCGGGGAGCTGTTTTTT	CASSFSGSPNTGELFF
TRBV5-6	NA	TRBD2	TRBJ2-7	TGTGCCAGCAGCTTCGGGACTAGAAGCTACGAGCAGTACTTC	CASSFGTRSYEQYF
TRBV6-1	NA	NA	TRBJ1-1	TGTGCCAGCAGTGACGGGGGAAGTGGCACTGAAGCTTTCTTT	CASSDGGSGTEAFF
TRBV4-2	few	NA	TRBJ1-5	TGTGCCAGCAGCCAAGATCTTACCGTCCTTAGCAATCAGCCCCAGCATTTT	CASSQDLTVLSNQPQHF
TRBV7-1	NA	NA	TRBJ1-5	TGTGCCACCAGTCGGACAGATAGCAATCAGCCCCAGCATTTT	CATSRTDSNQPQHF
TRBV27	NA	NA	TRBJ1-1	TGTGCCAGCGGAACCCGTGGGGGGAACACTGAAGCTTTCTTT	CASGTRGGNTEAFF
TRBV6-1	many	TRBD1	TRBJ2-7	TGTGCCAGCAGTGAGGGAACTACAGGGGGCTACGTCTACGAGCAGTACTTC	CASSEGTTGGYVYEQYF
TRBV6-5	NA	NA	TRBJ2-2	TGTGCCAGCAGTTACTTGAGTCTAGGCACCGGGGAGCTGTTTTTT	CASSYLSLGTGELFF
TRBV13	NA	NA	TRBJ2-5	TGTGCCAGCAGCCAGGGGTCCGAGCCGGGGGAGACCCAGTACTTC	CASSQGSEPGETQYF
TRBV6-2/TRBV6-3	few	NA	TRBJ2-2	TGTGCCAGCAGCCACGGGTATCTGCACACCGGGGAGCTGTTTTTT	CASSHGYLHTGELFF
TRBV12-3/TRBV12-4	few	TRBD1	TRBJ2-5	TGTGCCAGCAGTTTTATTCTCACAGGGGCAATTGAAGAGACCCAGTACTTC	CASSFILTGAIEETQYF
TRBV11-2	few	NA	TRBJ1-1	TGTGCCAGCAGGAGGAGCTTCGGGGGGAGCACTGAAGCTTTCTTT	CASRRSFGGSTEAFF
TRBV20-1	NA	TRBD2	TRBJ2-1	TGCAGTACAAACTACGATCTAGCGGGGCGATCTCGGTATGAGCAGTTCTTC	CSTNYDLAGRSRYEQFF
TRBV6-6	NA	NA	TRBJ1-3	TGTGCCAGCAGTTATGTTGTGGGAGACACCATATATTTT	CASSYVVGDTIYF
TRBV7-9	few	NA	TRBJ2-2	TGTGCCAGCAGCGCGAGGGACACAAACACCGGGGAGCTGTTTTTT	CASSARDTNTGELFF
TRBV5-6	NA	NA	TRBJ1-6	TGTGCCAGCAGCCCGGCCCGGGATTTCTCACCCCTCCACTTT	CASSPARDFSPLHF
TRBV19	NA	NA	TRBJ1-4	TGTGCCAGTAGCCTGGACGGGAAGGGGGATGAAAAACTGTTTTTT	CASSLDGKGDEKLFF
TRBV7-8	few	NA	TRBJ1-6	TGTGCCAGCAGCTCGGAGGGGGGGGGGTCCTCCTATAATTCACCCCTCCACTTT	CASSSEGGGSSYNSPLHF
TRBV7-9	NA	NA	TRBJ1-2	TGTGCCAGCAGCTTAAGAGGAAACCCAATACCTAACTATGGCTACACCTTC	CASSLRGNPIPNYGYTF
TRBV6-5	NA	NA	TRBJ1-5	TGTGCCAGCAGCTCCTTTGGGGGTAGCAATCAGCCCCAGCATTTT	CASSSFGGSNQPQHF
TRBV7-7	NA	NA	TRBJ2-1	TGTGCTAGCAGCTTAGCGGTGGCGGATGCCTACAATGAGCAGTTCTTC	CASSLAVADAYNEQFF
TRBV13	NA	NA	TRBJ1-4	TGTGCCAGCAGCTGGGGGACGGGGAATGAAAAACTGTTTTTT	CASSWGTGNEKLFF
TRBV7-6	few	NA	TRBJ2-2	TGTGCCAGCACCTCCGGGGCCGGGAACACCGGGGAGCTGTTTTTT	CASTSGAGNTGELFF
TRBV15	few	NA	TRBJ2-2	TGTGCCACCAGCAGATCGACAGTCACCGGGGAGCTGTTTTTT	CATSRSTVTGELFF
TRBV2	few	NA	TRBJ2-2	TGTGCCAGCAGTGAGATCAGAAACCCGAACACCGGGGAGCTGTTTTTT	CASSEIRNPNTGELFF
TRBV12-3/TRBV12-4	NA	NA	TRBJ2-1	TGTGCCAGCATCGAGGGTTCGTCCTACAATGAGCAGTTCTTC	CASIEGSSYNEQFF
TRBV28	few	TRBD2	TRBJ2-3	TGTGCCAGCAGTTTCCCCTTAGCGGGGGGCCAGGAGGGTACGCAGTATTTT	CASSFPLAGGQEGTQYF
TRBV5-4	NA	NA	TRBJ1-6	TGTGCCAGCAGCTTGAAAAGGGGGGGGTCACCCCTCCACTTT	CASSLKRGGSPLHF
TRBV12-3/TRBV12-4	NA	NA	TRBJ2-3	TGTGCCAGCAGTTTCCCTTTTGGGGCAGGGCTAGACACAGATACGCAGTATTTT	CASSFPFGAGLDTDTQYF
TRBV5-6	NA	NA	TRBJ1-6	TGTGCCAGCAGCGCGGACGGTGATTCACCCCTCCACTTT	CASSADGDSPLHF
TRBV19	few	NA	TRBJ1-5	TGTGCCAGTAGTATAGGAGGGGGTATTCAGCCCCAGCATTTT	CASSIGGGIQPQHF
TRBV7-2	NA	NA	TRBJ2-1	TGTGCCAGCGACCGACGGGGGTACTCATACAATGAGCAGTTCTTC	CASDRRGYSYNEQFF
TRBV7-2	few	NA	TRBJ2-7	TGTGCCAGCAGCTTAATCGGGGGGCCGGAAGAGCAGTACTTC	CASSLIGGPEEQYF
TRBV7-9	few	TRBD1	TRBJ1-5	TGTGCCAGCAGCGGGACAGGGAACAATCAGCCCCAGCATTTT	CASSGTGNNQPQHF
TRBV20-1	NA	TRBD1	TRBJ1-1	TGCAGCGACCGACAGGGCCGAAGCACTGAAGCTTTCTTT	CSDRQGRSTEAFF
TRBV11-2	NA	TRBD1	TRBJ2-3	TGTGCCAGCAGCGGGTGGGACAGGGGGAACTCTACCTTCACAGATACGCAGTATTTT	CASSGWDRGNSTFTDTQYF
TRBV12-5	many	TRBD2	TRBJ2-1	TGTGCTAGTGGTTTCGTAGCGGGGGGGCACAATGAGCAGTTCTTC	CASGFVAGGHNEQFF
TRBV9	NA	TRBD1	TRBJ1-2	TGTGCCAGCAGCGTAGCAGTGGGACAGGGCATCGACTATGGCTACACCTTC	CASSVAVGQGIDYGYTF
TRBV10-1	NA	NA	TRBJ2-7	TGCGCCAGCAGTGAGTCGAGTTATCTCTACGAGCAGTACTTC	CASSESSYLYEQYF
TRBV6-1	NA	NA	TRBJ2-1	TGTGCCAGCAGTTATTCTGGACAGGGAGGGTGGGAGCAGTTCTTC	CASSYSGQGGWEQFF
TRBV20-1	NA	NA	TRBJ1-2	TGCAGTGCTAGGGGCAGGAGGAACCTTTATGGCTACACCTTC	CSARGRRNLYGYTF
TRBV27	NA	TRBD2	TRBJ2-3	TGTGCCAGCAGTTTATCGGTAGCGGGGGACACAGATACGCAGTATTTT	CASSLSVAGDTDTQYF
TRBV4-2	NA	TRBD1	TRBJ1-2	TGTGCCTCCGAGGGGGCGGACTATGGCTACACCTTC	CASEGADYGYTF
TRBV7-9	few	TRBD2	TRBJ2-3	TGTGCCAGCAGCTTAGCGTGGGGAGGGGCAGATACGCAGTATTTT	CASSLAWGGADTQYF
TRBV6-5	few	TRBD2	TRBJ2-2	TGTGCCAGCAGTTACTCCTCTAGCGGGGTTGCCGGGGAGCTGTTTTTT	CASSYSSSGVAGELFF
TRBV7-6	NA	NA	TRBJ2-2	TGTGCCAGCAGCTTATCCTCCCCCGGGGAGCTGTTTTTT	CASSLSSPGELFF
TRBV12-3/TRBV12-4	NA	NA	TRBJ2-1	TGTGCCAGCAGAAATGAGGGTGGGAGCTCCTACAATGAGCAGTTCTTC	CASRNEGGSSYNEQFF
TRBV11-2	NA	NA	TRBJ2-7	TGTGCCAGCAGCTTAGGCGCAGGGGACTACGAGCAGTACTTC	CASSLGAGDYEQYF
TRBV18	NA	TRBD1	TRBJ2-7	TGTGCCAGCTCACGAGGGACAGGGGGGGACTACGAGCAGTACTTC	CASSRGTGGDYEQYF
TRBV27	few	NA	TRBJ2-3	TGTGCCAGCAGGGGGATAATAAGCACAGATACGCAGTATTTT	CASRGIISTDTQYF
TRBV24-1	NA	NA	TRBJ1-2	TGTGCCACCAGTGATGGCAGGACGTACTATGGCTACACCTTC	CATSDGRTYYGYTF
TRBV27	few	NA	TRBJ1-6	TGTGCCAGCAGTTCGTTAACACATTCACCCCTCCACTTT	CASSSLTHSPLHF